This record concerns one T cell receptor (beta chain) sequence. In the source study's methods: Amplifying reference gene primers gave estimates of nucleated cell counts. Method: immunoSEQ multiplex PCR; TCRdb's copy keeps in-frame clones and lacks some. V and J calls and clone size are as listed in that table; D and trimming were resolved from the DNA. In the table there are about 160,000 clones, approximately 81% of which are singletons. This sample was taken from a study of blood T cell repertoires in COVID-19. Whole-study context: COVID-19 samples collected from the United States, Italy and Spain covered acute and convalescent phases. Nucleic acid was either cDNA or gDNA, and it came from T cells, B-cell-depleted T cells, or PBMCs.

The V end was cut by 0 bases, the J end by 1 base, with 11 bases between. The CDR3 loop spans 16 amino acids. Germline V CDR1 and CDR2: MNHEY, SVGEGT. The chain carries TRBV6-2 or TRBV6-3 and TRBJ2-3; perhaps TRBD2 as D (5 bases). The receptor comes from a man aged 40-49 years with acute or convalescent COVID-19. The sample consisted of peripheral blood. In DNA, the CDR3 is TGTGCCAGCAGTTACTCAGGGAGCGTCGGCACAGATACGCAGTATTTT. As protein: CASSYSGSVGTDTQYF.